This T cell receptor beta chain was obtained from a study of cytomegalovirus exposure and HLA in healthy donors. Study-level findings and limits: Per a prior analysis, the majority of TCR beta V segments were productive roughly 87% or roughly 30% of the time.

PCR amplification relied on 60 Vbeta primers (plus 13 Jbeta primers). In the authors' workflow: Unique TCR beta chains numbered approximately 80 million in a later analysis, with roughly 9.9 million shared. Sequenced by immunoSEQ multiplex PCR; TCRdb stores in-frame clones only, minus some. V and J calls and clone size are as listed in that table; D and trimming were resolved from the DNA. The table shows approximately 89,000 clones, with 81% occurring only once. Notes on this clone: No antigen is known for it.

Deletions cut 5 bases from V and 1 base from J, with 11 bases between. This CDR3 is 14 amino acids long. CDR1 and CDR2 from the germline V gene are SGHVS and FNYEAQ. The receptor was isolated from a human donor in good health. The chain links TRBV7-6 to TRBJ2-5, with D hard to call. Sequenced sample: PBMCs. CDR3 protein: CASSRGPSQETQYF. The CDR3, as DNA: TGTGCCAGCAGCAGAGGCCCCAGCCAAGAGACCCAGTACTTC.